One T cell receptor beta chain is described in this entry. The record originates from a study of tumor-infiltrating lymphocytes in localized non-small cell lung cancer. Produced via immunoSEQ multiplex PCR; TCRdb's table is partial and in-frame only. The sample lists 11,000 to 15,000 clones, approximately 73% occurring once. The sequence was collected from a human donor with non-small cell lung cancer. Material: uninvolved lung tissue not adjacent to the tumor.

CDR3 nucleotides: TGCGCCAGCAGCCTCGGAACTAGCGGGAGGGCCCGCTCGAATGAGCAGTTCTTC. It translates to CASSLGTSGRARSNEQFF. The V gene is TRBV5-1, the J gene TRBJ2-1, with 13 bases lining up with TRBD2. Germline assignment: CDR1 SGHRS and CDR2 YFSETQ. The CDR3 covers 18 residues. With 4 bases clipped from V and 7 bases from J, the junction kept 14 bases outside the gene matches.